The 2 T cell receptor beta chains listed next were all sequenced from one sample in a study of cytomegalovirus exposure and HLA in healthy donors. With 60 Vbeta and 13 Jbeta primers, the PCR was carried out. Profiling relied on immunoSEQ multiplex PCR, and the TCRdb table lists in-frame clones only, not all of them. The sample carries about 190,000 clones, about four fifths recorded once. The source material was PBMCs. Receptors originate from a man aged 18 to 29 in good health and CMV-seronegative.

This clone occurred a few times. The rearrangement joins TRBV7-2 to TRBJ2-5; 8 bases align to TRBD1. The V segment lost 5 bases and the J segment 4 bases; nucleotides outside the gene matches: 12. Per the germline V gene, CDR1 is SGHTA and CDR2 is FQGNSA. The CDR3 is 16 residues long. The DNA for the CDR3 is TGTGCCAGCAGCCCTACCTTTCGACAGGGGCGAGAGACCCAGTACTTC. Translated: CASSPTFRQGRETQYF.

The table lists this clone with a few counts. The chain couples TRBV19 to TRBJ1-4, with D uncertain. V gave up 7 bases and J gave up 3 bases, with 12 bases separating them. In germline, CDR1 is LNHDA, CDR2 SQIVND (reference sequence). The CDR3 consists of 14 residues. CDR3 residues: CASKFTESNEKLFF. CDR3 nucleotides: TGTGCCAGTAAATTTACGGAGTCTAATGAAAAACTGTTTTTT. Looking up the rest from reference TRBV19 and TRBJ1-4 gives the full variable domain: DGGITQSPKYLFRKEGQNVTLSCEQNLNHDAMYWYRQDPGQGLRLIYYSQIVNDFQKGDIAEGYSVSREKKESFPLTVTSAQKNPTAFYLCASKFTESNEKLFFGSGTQLSVL.